This T cell receptor (beta chain) came from a study of shared clonotypes between healthy human individuals. At the level of the study: A donor's plate count was three for CD4 naive and three for CD4 memory; CD8 naive had two and CD8 memory one.

Everyone who donated was a Caucasian adult who lived in Nashville, Tennessee. Sequencing used immunoSEQ multiplex PCR; TCRdb keeps in-frame clones, though not all of them. The top ten clones hold more than 0.35% of a sample with some 2,500,000 clones, over 85% of them seen once. The CDR3 is 17 residues long. Germline loops: CDR1 MDHEN, CDR2 SYDVKM. The V and J ends lost 2 bases and 2 bases, in that order; junction bases with no gene match: 8. Sample: naive CD4+ T cells from PBMCs. Subset meaning: CD45RA+ positively selected. The sequence was obtained from a man between 18 and 35 years old in good health. Some clones in this sample may be carry-over from other donors' samples. The chain carries TRBV28 and TRBJ2-1; 8 positions agree with TRBD2. As DNA, the CDR3 is TGTGCCAGCAGTTTACCCGGACGGGGGGGCGCCTACAATGAGCAGTTCTTC. It codes for CASSLPGRGGAYNEQFF.